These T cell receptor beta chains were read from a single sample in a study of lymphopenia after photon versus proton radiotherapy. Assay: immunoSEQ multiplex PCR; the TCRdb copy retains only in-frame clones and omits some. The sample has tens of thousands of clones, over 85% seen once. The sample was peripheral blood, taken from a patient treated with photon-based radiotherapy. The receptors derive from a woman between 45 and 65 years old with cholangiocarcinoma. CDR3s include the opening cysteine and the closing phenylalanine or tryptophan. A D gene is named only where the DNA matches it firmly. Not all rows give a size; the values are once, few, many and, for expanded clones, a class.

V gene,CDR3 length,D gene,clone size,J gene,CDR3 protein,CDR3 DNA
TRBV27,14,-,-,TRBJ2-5,CASSLGTGGETQYF,TGTGCCAGCAGTCTTGGCACAGGAGGGGAGACCCAGTACTTC
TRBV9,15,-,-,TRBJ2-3,CASSVGSPEVDTQYF,TGTGCCAGCAGCGTAGGCAGCCCCGAGGTGGATACGCAGTATTTT
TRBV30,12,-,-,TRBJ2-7,CAWSVHGYEQYF,TGTGCCTGGAGTGTACACGGGTACGAGCAGTACTTC
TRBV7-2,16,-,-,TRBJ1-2,CASSLVGLGQNYGYTF,TGTGCCAGCAGCTTAGTTGGGTTGGGGCAGAACTATGGCTACACCTTC
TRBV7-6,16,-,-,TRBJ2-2,CASSLQVTANTGELFF,TGTGCCAGCAGCCTACAGGTTACCGCGAACACCGGGGAGCTGTTTTTT
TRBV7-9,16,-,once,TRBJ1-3,CASSLWTENSGNTIYF,TGTGCCAGCAGCTTATGGACAGAAAACTCTGGAAACACCATATATTTT
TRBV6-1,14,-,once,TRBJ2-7,CASSTLTGAYEQYF,TGTGCCAGCAGTACTCTCACAGGAGCCTACGAGCAGTACTTC
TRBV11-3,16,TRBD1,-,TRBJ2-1,CASSTAGTGGANEQFF,TGTGCCAGCAGCACCGCCGGGACAGGGGGGGCGAATGAGCAGTTCTTC
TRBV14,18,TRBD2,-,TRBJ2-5,CASSQARTSGASRETQYF,TGTGCCAGCAGCCAAGCCCGGACTAGCGGGGCAAGCAGGGAGACCCAGTACTTC
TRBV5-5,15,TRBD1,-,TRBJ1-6,CASSAQGASGSPLHF,TGTGCCAGCAGCGCACAGGGGGCTTCTGGTTCACCCCTCCACTTT
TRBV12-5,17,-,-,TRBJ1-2,CASGLVRQAYSNYGYTF,TGTGCTAGTGGTTTGGTAAGGCAAGCATACTCTAACTATGGCTACACCTTC
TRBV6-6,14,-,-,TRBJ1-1,CASNKGHLNTEAFF,TGTGCCAGCAACAAGGGACATCTCAACACTGAAGCTTTCTTT
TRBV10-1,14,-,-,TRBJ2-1,CASSESIGNNEQFF,TGCGCCAGCAGTGAGTCGATAGGGAACAATGAGCAGTTCTTC
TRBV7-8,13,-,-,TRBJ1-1,CASILRSNTEAFF,TGTGCCAGCATTTTGAGATCGAACACTGAAGCTTTCTTT
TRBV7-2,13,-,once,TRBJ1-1,CASSLTERAEAFF,TGTGCCAGCAGCTTAACAGAGAGAGCAGAAGCTTTCTTT
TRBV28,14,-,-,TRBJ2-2,CASSLGLPPGELFF,TGTGCCAGCAGTTTGGGATTACCCCCCGGGGAGCTGTTTTTT
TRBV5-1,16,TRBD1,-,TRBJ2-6,CASSLGVGGSANVLTF,TGCGCCAGCAGCTTGGGGGTAGGGGGCTCGGCCAACGTCCTGACTTTC
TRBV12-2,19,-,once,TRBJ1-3,CASRLAPSRTAVSGNTIYF,TGTGCAAGTCGCTTAGCGCCATCCCGGACAGCAGTCTCTGGAAACACCATATATTTT
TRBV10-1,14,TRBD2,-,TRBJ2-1,CASRGSGGDNEQFF,TGCGCCAGCAGGGGCAGCGGGGGGGACAATGAGCAGTTCTTC
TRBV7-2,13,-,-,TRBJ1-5,CASSRIQGQPQHF,TGTGCCAGCAGTAGGATCCAGGGCCAGCCCCAGCATTTT
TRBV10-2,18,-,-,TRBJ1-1,CASLAGSPPLLFNTEAFF,TGCGCCAGCCTGGCAGGGTCGCCCCCCCTTCTTTTTAACACTGAAGCTTTCTTT
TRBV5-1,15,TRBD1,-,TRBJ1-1,CASSEGQVRVAEAFF,TGCGCCAGCAGCGAAGGACAGGTTAGGGTCGCTGAAGCTTTCTTT
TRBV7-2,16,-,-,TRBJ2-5,CASRGAGGTGRETQYF,TGTGCCAGCAGGGGCGCGGGGGGGACAGGGAGAGAGACCCAGTACTTC
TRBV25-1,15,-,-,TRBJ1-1,CASSELTGANTEAFF,TGTGCCAGCAGTGAATTGACAGGAGCGAACACTGAAGCTTTCTTT
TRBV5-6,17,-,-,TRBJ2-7,CASSLEQRWAESYEQYF,TGTGCCAGCAGCTTGGAACAGAGATGGGCAGAATCCTACGAGCAGTACTTC
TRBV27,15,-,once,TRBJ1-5,CASSWGLDGNQPQHF,TGTGCCAGCAGTTGGGGCTTAGATGGCAATCAGCCCCAGCATTTT
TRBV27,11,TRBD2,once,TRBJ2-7,CARSGGREQYF,TGTGCCAGATCGGGGGGGCGCGAGCAGTACTTC
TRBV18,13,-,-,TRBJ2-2,CASSPPATGELFF,TGTGCCAGCTCACCACCGGCCACCGGGGAGCTGTTTTTT